These 13 T cell receptor beta chains originate from one sample sequenced in a study of blood T cell repertoires in COVID-19. Some clones are missing from TCRdb's copy, which holds only in-frame ones; the method was immunoSEQ multiplex PCR. Altogether about 57,000 clones are present, around 92% being singletons, with the ten largest covering roughly 2.4%. Sequenced: peripheral blood. The receptor set was obtained from a man aged 60 to 69 with acute or convalescent COVID-19.

The chain has TRBV5-1 and TRBJ2-7; D is possibly TRBD1 (5 bases). CDR1 is SGHRS and CDR2 is YFSETQ in the germline V gene. CDR3 length equals 17 residues. V was trimmed by 0 bases and J by 2 bases, leaving 18 bases between them. The CDR3: CASSLESPGRVPYEQYF. The CDR3, as DNA: TGCGCCAGCAGCTTGGAATCCCCAGGGCGAGTTCCCTACGAGCAGTACTTC.

The chain recombines TRBV6-5 with TRBJ1-5, with unresolved D. Germline CDR1 is MNHEY and CDR2 is SVGAGI. V was shortened by 4 bases and J by 1 base, with 11 bases between the two germline ends. CDR3 length: 15 residues. The CDR3 sequence is CASSFGRGSNQPQHF. Written as DNA, the CDR3 is TGTGCCAGCAGTTTCGGACGGGGAAGCAATCAGCCCCAGCATTTT.

The chain carries TRBV27 and TRBJ2-5, with D unclear. Trimming removed 2 bases from V and 0 bases from J, with 10 bases in between. The CDR3 consists of 15 residues. Germline loops: CDR1 MNHEY, CDR2 SMNVEV (reference sequence). Here the CDR3 DNA reads TGTGCCAGCAGTTTAATCCCTCAGTACCAAGAGACCCAGTACTTC. As protein: CASSLIPQYQETQYF.

The chain recombines TRBV7-9 with TRBJ2-4; the D gene is possibly TRBD2 (6 bases). Germline lookup yields CDR1 SEHNR and CDR2 FQNEAQ (reference sequence). V lost 2 bases and J lost 2, with 13 bases in between. This CDR3 region has 16 residues. The CDR3 sequence: CASSLIAGPTKNIQYF. The CDR3 DNA reads TGTGCCAGCAGCTTAATCGCGGGGCCGACCAAAAACATTCAGTACTTC.

The V call is TRBV9, the J call TRBJ1-1, with D tentatively TRBD1 (6 bases). From germline, CDR1 is SGDLS and CDR2 YYNGEE. V dropped 3 bases and J dropped 1 base, with 10 bases sitting between them. This CDR3 comprises 14 residues. The CDR3 DNA is TGTGCCAGCAGCGGTCCGGGACAGAACACTGAAGCTTTCTTT. Amino acid sequence: CASSGPGQNTEAFF.

This chain's CDR3 is CASRLQGWETQYF. CDR3 bases: TGTGCCAGCAGGCTTCAGGGATGGGAGACCCAGTACTTC. The chain combines TRBV28 with TRBJ2-5; weak D call: TRBD1 (5 bases). In germline, CDR1 is MDHEN, CDR2 SYDVKM. Deletions cut 6 bases from V and 5 bases from J, with 13 bases between. The CDR3 contains 13 residues.

The DNA for the CDR3 is TGTGCCACCAGTTTGGACAGTCCCTACAATGAGCAGTTCTTC. Protein product: CATSLDSPYNEQFF. V gene TRBV24-1 combines with J gene TRBJ2-1; a possible D gene is TRBD1 (6 bases). Germline CDR1 is KGHDR and CDR2 is SFDVKD. The V end was cut by 6 bases, the J end by 2 bases, with 10 bases between. This CDR3 spans 14 amino acids.

This chain links TRBV4-3 with TRBJ2-2; no clear D gene. CDR1 and CDR2 from the germline V gene are LGHNA and YSLEER. V lost 0 bases and J 3 bases, leaving 8 bases between the germline ends. CDR3 length: 15 amino acids. The CDR3 DNA reads TGCGCCAGCAGCCAAGATGAGCTTCACACCGGGGAGCTGTTTTTT. It translates to CASSQDELHTGELFF.

This chain uses TRBV16 with TRBJ2-1; 7 bases are a match to TRBD2. V shed 4 bases, J shed 2 bases, and the junction held 11 bases outside the gene matches. From germline, CDR1 is KGHSY and CDR2 FQNENV. This CDR3 comprises 17 residues. The DNA of the CDR3 is TGTGCCAGCAGCCTACGATTAGAGGCGGGAGCCTACAATGAGCAGTTCTTC. Translated: CASSLRLEAGAYNEQFF.

This chain uses TRBV6-1 with TRBJ1-2, with a weak D call TRBD1 (5 bases). V lost 2 bases and J 8 bases, leaving 15 bases between the germline ends. There are 14 residues in the CDR3. Germline values: CDR1 MNHNS, CDR2 SASEGT. The CDR3 sequence is CASSENRGEEGYTF. The CDR3 nucleotides are TGTGCCAGCAGTGAAAATAGGGGTGAGGAGGGCTACACCTTC.

The V call is TRBV7-4, the J call TRBJ1-4, with D unclear. The CDR3 runs 15 residues. From germline, CDR1 is SGHVT and CDR2 SQSDAQ. V lost 1 base and J lost 7, with 13 bases in between. CDR3 protein: CASSLVPYPTEKLFF. The CDR3 DNA reads as TGTGCCAGCAGCTTAGTTCCCTACCCAACTGAAAAACTGTTTTTT. The whole variable domain, filled in from reference TRBV7-4 and TRBJ1-4, reads GAGVSQSPRYKVAKRGRDVALRCDSISGHVTLYWYRQTLGQGSEVLTYSQSDAQRDKSGRPSGRFSAERPERSVSTLKIQRTEQGDSAVYLCASSLVPYPTEKLFFGSGTQLSVL.

This clone has only a few counts. CDR3 region: CASRLGTSGVRETQYF. For the CDR3, the DNA is TGTGCCAGCAGACTAGGGACTAGCGGGGTAAGAGAGACCCAGTACTTC. The rearrangement uses TRBV28 and TRBJ2-5; 13 bases align to TRBD2. The CDR3 is 16 amino acids. The V gene's germline CDR1 is MDHEN and CDR2 SYDVKM. With V trimmed by 6 bases and J by 4 bases, 8 bases remained unmatched.

The gene calls are TRBV25-1 and TRBJ2-5, with a possible D match to TRBD2 (6 bases). The length of the CDR3 is 12 residues. CDR1 and CDR2 (germline): MGHDK, SYGVNS. Trimming stripped 4 bases from V and 7 bases from J, with 10 bases between. CDR3: CASSAPEGTQYF. In DNA form, the CDR3 reads TGTGCCAGCAGTGCTCCGGAGGGGACCCAGTACTTC.